These 26 T cell receptor beta chains came from one sample sequenced in a study of T cells in Graves' hyperthyroidism and ophthalmopathy. Researchers amplified the TCR beta CDR3 regions from RNA transcripts. During a first-round RT-PCR of the TCR CDR3, the HTBI primer set was used. TCRdb reprocessed the multiplex PCR reads via MiXCR and lists one record per CDR3 protein. The sample gives fewer than 250,000 distinct CDR3 sequences, about 17% of which show up once; around 30% is in the top ten. Sequenced: blood. The receptors come from a woman aged 18-29 years with Graves' ophthalmopathy.

In this sample, this clonotype turned up many times. The rearrangement joins TRBV11-3 to TRBJ2-5; possibly TRBD2 for D (6 bases). Germline V CDR1 and CDR2: SGHNT, YENEEA. The CDR3 length is 15 residues. Trimming left V 4 bases short and J 2 bases short, with 14 bases between. The CDR3, as DNA: TGTGCCAGCAGCTCCCGGGGACTGGCGCAAGAGACCCAGTACTTC. Its protein product is CASSSRGLAQETQYF.

This clonotype was counted a few times. A much bigger clone sits one base away, suggesting this may be a read error. The chain joins TRBV19 to TRBJ1-1, with a weak D call TRBD1 (5 bases). CDR3 length: 13 residues. Germline V gives CDR1 LNHDA, CDR2 SQIVND (reference sequence). CDR3: CDSSIAGRTEAFF. The CDR3 DNA reads as TGTGACAGTAGTATCGCAGGGAGGACTGAAGCTTTCTTT.

This clonotype was seen ten or more times. This chain uses TRBV18 with TRBJ2-1, with 9 bases fitting TRBD2. CDR3 length: 15 residues. Germline CDR1 and CDR2: KGHSH and LQKENI. J was trimmed by 7 bases and V by 3 bases; bases with no gene match: 7. CDR3 sequence reads: CASSPLAGSINEQFF. In DNA, the CDR3 is TGTGCCAGCTCACCCCTAGCGGGAAGCATAAATGAGCAGTTCTTC.

This clonotype was seen at least ten times. The chain couples TRBV9 to TRBJ2-3; 10 positions match TRBD1. The ends lost 4 bases at V and 6 bases at J; junction bases unmatched: 8. This CDR3 is 15 amino acids long. The germline V gene encodes CDR1 SGDLS and CDR2 YYNGEE. CDR3 bases: TGTGCCAGCAGCCCCGGGACAGGGGCCGGGGATACGCAGTATTTT. Translating it yields CASSPGTGAGDTQYF.

There are many counts of this clonotype. CDR3 sequence reads: CASSLAGTGGLYEQYF. In nucleotides, the CDR3 is TGTGCCAGCAGCTTAGCCGGGACAGGGGGCCTGTACGAGCAGTACTTC. The chain combines TRBV7-6 with TRBJ2-7; 12 positions agree with TRBD1. Germline CDR1 SGHVS, CDR2 FNYEAQ. V was clipped by 0 bases and J by 4 bases; unmatched bases: 4. The CDR3 is 16 amino acids.

This clonotype was found many times. This rearrangement joins TRBV20-1 to TRBJ2-5; D is undetermined. Germline assignment: CDR1 DFQATT and CDR2 SNEGSKA (reference sequence). V dropped 5 bases and J dropped 3 bases, with 19 bases sitting between them. The CDR3 covers 15 residues. The CDR3 is CSAGLGSGPKETQYF. The CDR3 DNA reads as TGCAGTGCTGGGCTAGGTAGTGGGCCTAAAGAGACCCAGTACTTC.

This clonotype was detected many times. This may stem from a read error, because a much larger clone lies one nucleotide away. The rearrangement links TRBV2 to TRBJ1-2; D perhaps matches TRBD1 (6 bases). CDR3 length equals 13 residues. Trimming removed 5 bases from V and 8 bases from J, with 15 bases in between. Germline values: CDR1 SNHLY, CDR2 FYNNEI. CDR3 sequence (DNA): TGTGCCAGCAGTCGTGGCAGGGGAGCGGGCTACACCTTC. It codes for CASSRGRGAGYTF.

This clonotype was picked up many times. V usage is TRBV6-2 or TRBV6-3 and J usage is TRBJ2-7, with D maybe TRBD2 (5 bases). The CDR3 covers 14 residues. The germline CDR1 and CDR2 sequences are MNHEY and SVGEGT. The V end lost 8 bases, the J end lost 0 bases, and 14 bases lay between the germline ends. The CDR3 sequence is CASRQGGSSYEQYF. CDR3 nucleotide sequence: TGTGCCAGCCGGCAAGGAGGTAGCTCCTACGAGCAGTACTTC.

This clonotype was picked up many times. This chain joins TRBV4-3 and TRBJ2-1; 10 bases are a match to TRBD2. There are 17 residues in the CDR3. Per germline, CDR1 LGHNA and CDR2 YSLEER. Trimming at V came to 4 bases and at J to 7 bases, leaving 13 bases not matched to a gene. CDR3 in amino acids: CASSPRLAGGPLNEQFF. In nucleotides, the CDR3 is TGCGCCAGCAGCCCGAGACTAGCGGGTGGCCCGCTGAATGAGCAGTTCTTC.

This clonotype was counted ten times or more. The rearrangement uses TRBV28 and TRBJ1-1; a weak D match, TRBD1 (5 bases). The CDR3 is 15 residues long. Germline-derived CDR1 and CDR2 are MDHEN and SYDVKM. V lost 4 bases to trimming and J lost 4 bases, with 16 bases between them. CDR3 nucleotide sequence: TGTGCCAGCAGTTCACCACCGCAGGGCGGCACTGAAGCTTTCTTT. It yields the protein CASSSPPQGGTEAFF.

This clonotype was detected ten times or more. This sequence joins TRBV28 and TRBJ1-5, with 8 bases lining up with TRBD1. Per the germline V gene, CDR1 is MDHEN and CDR2 is SYDVKM. V shed 6 bases, J shed 2 bases, and the junction held 15 bases outside the gene matches. The CDR3 consists of 18 residues. CDR3 DNA: TGTGCCAGCAGCACCGGGACAGGCCTTTGGGTTGGCAATCAGCCCCAGCATTTT. It is translated as CASSTGTGLWVGNQPQHF. Full variable domain (rest looked up from reference TRBV28 and TRBJ1-5): DVKVTQSSRYLVKRTGEKVFLECVQDMDHENMFWYRQDPGLGLRLIYFSYDVKMKEKGDIPEGYSVSREKKERFSLILESASTNQTSMYLCASSTGTGLWVGNQPQHFGDGTRLSIL.

The rearrangement joins TRBV27 to TRBJ2-3, with a possible D match to TRBD2 (5 bases). This CDR3 has 14 amino acids. The germline V gene encodes CDR1 MNHEY and CDR2 SMNVEV (reference sequence). V was cut by 8 bases and J by 0 bases, with 12 bases left in between. Here the CDR3 DNA reads TGTGCCAGCGGAGGACCTACGAGCACAGATACGCAGTATTTT. Protein sequence: CASGGPTSTDTQYF.

This clonotype was found many times. This chain joins TRBV28 and TRBJ1-5; 9 bases fit TRBD1. Germline trimming cut 5 bases from V and 1 base from J; bases unmatched to any gene: 12. Germline CDR1 reads MDHEN; CDR2 reads SYDVKM. The CDR3 consists of 18 residues. CDR3: CASSPRDRALRSNQPQHF. CDR3 nucleotides: TGTGCCAGCAGTCCCCGGGACAGGGCCCTTCGAAGCAATCAGCCCCAGCATTTT.

This clonotype showed up many times. The rearrangement links TRBV7-2 to TRBJ1-4; D is undetermined. Germline V gene lookup returns CDR1 SGHTA and CDR2 FQGNSA. This CDR3 is 18 amino acids long. V shed 2 bases and J shed 0 bases, with 16 bases lying between them. The CDR3 bases are TGTGCCAGCAGCTTAAGGCCTCTTGCAGCTACAACTAATGAAAAACTGTTTTTT. This gives the protein CASSLRPLAATTNEKLFF.

This clonotype has a count of ten or more. The CDR3 loop is CASSPTGGGRERTEAFF. CDR3 in DNA: TGTGCCAGCAGCCCTACCGGCGGGGGGCGCGAACGGACTGAAGCTTTCTTT. The V call is TRBV7-9, the J call TRBJ1-1; D may be TRBD1 (6 bases). The V and J ends lost 5 bases and 5 bases respectively, with 24 bases between them. In germline, CDR1 is SEHNR, CDR2 FQNEAQ (reference sequence). This CDR3 comprises 17 residues.

This clonotype has ten or more counts. The chain recombines TRBV30 with TRBJ2-5, with D maybe TRBD1 (6 bases). The CDR3 covers 14 residues. CDR1 is GTSNPN, CDR2 SVGIG, per germline (reference sequence). Trimming pared 2 bases from V and 3 bases from J, leaving 13 bases between. Here the CDR3 DNA reads TGTGCCTGGAGTCTAAAGGGACACAAAGAGACCCAGTACTTC. Protein product: CAWSLKGHKETQYF.

Notes on this clonotype: Possible read error: a much larger clone is one base away. The V gene is TRBV6-1, the J gene TRBJ2-1, with D hard to call. Trimming took 7 bases from V and 8 from J, leaving 24 bases between them. Germline CDR1 and CDR2: MNHNS and SASEGT. The CDR3 covers 16 residues. The CDR3 is CASTDVAPVQWDEQFF. CDR3 nucleotide sequence: TGTGCCAGCACTGACGTCGCCCCGGTCCAGTGGGATGAGCAGTTCTTC.

This clonotype was seen only a few times. A read error may produce the germline difference seen at one junction end. The chain uses TRBV5-6 and TRBJ2-1, with 12 bases that match TRBD1. This CDR3 is built from 15 residues. Germline V CDR1 and CDR2: SGHDT, YYEEEE. As DNA, the CDR3 is TGTGCCAGCACCTTGGGGACAGGGGGCGAATATGAGCAGTTCTTC. Residues: CASTLGTGGEYEQFF.

This clonotype was seen at least ten times. The V gene is TRBV5-6, the J gene TRBJ2-7; 7 bases line up with TRBD2. V shed 2 bases and J 5 bases; nucleotides not matched to a gene: 7. The germline CDR1 and CDR2 sequences are SGHDT and YYEEEE. This CDR3 comprises 14 residues. Here the CDR3 DNA reads TGTGCCAGCAGCTTAGCGGGAAGGGTTCACGAGCAGTACTTC. It is translated as CASSLAGRVHEQYF.

The chain is built from TRBV20-1 and TRBJ2-2; 8 positions match TRBD2. Germline V gene lookup returns CDR1 DFQATT and CDR2 SNEGSKA (reference sequence). V was pared by 5 bases and J by 3 bases, with 8 bases of the junction left unmatched. The CDR3 consists of 15 residues. CDR3 protein: CSAPGGGRHTGELFF. The CDR3, as DNA: TGCAGTGCTCCCGGGGGGGGCAGACACACCGGGGAGCTGTTTTTT.

This clonotype was detected ten times or more. This chain links TRBV5-1 with TRBJ2-1, with D unresolved. Trimming pared 4 bases from V and 9 bases from J, leaving 23 bases between. CDR1 SGHRS and CDR2 YFSETQ come from the germline V gene. This CDR3 is built from 16 residues. The CDR3 protein is CASSPATSRSGGEQFF. The CDR3 region has the DNA TGCGCCAGCAGCCCCGCGACCTCAAGGTCCGGCGGTGAGCAGTTCTTC. The full variable domain, its missing parts supplied by reference TRBV5-1 and TRBJ2-1, is KAGVTQTPRYLIKTRGQQVTLSCSPISGHRSVSWYQQTPGQGLQFLFEYFSETQRNKGNFPGRFSGRQFSNSRSEMNVSTLELGDSALYLCASSPATSRSGGEQFFGPGTRLTVL.

This clonotype was observed at least ten times. This chain connects TRBV20-1 to TRBJ2-7, with 13 bases aligning to TRBD2. Germline CDR1 is DFQATT and CDR2 is SNEGSKA (reference sequence). The trim removed 1 base at V and 6 bases at J, leaving 9 bases unmatched. This CDR3 has 16 residues. The CDR3 region has the DNA TGCAGTGCTAGAGGGACTAGCGGGAGTGGTCTGTTCGAGCAGTACTTC. Translation gives CSARGTSGSGLFEQYF.

The chain joins TRBV7-3 to TRBJ2-3; D is tentatively TRBD1 or TRBD2 (5 bases each). CDR3 length equals 15 residues. Per the germline V gene, CDR1 is SGHTA and CDR2 is FQGTGA. V was shortened by 5 bases and J by 4 bases, with 16 bases between the two germline ends. The CDR3 loop is CASSPTGTPPDTQYF. The CDR3 coding sequence is TGTGCCAGCAGCCCCACCGGGACCCCTCCAGATACGCAGTATTTT.

This clonotype was counted at least ten times. The CDR3: CSARGTEYGYTF. In nucleotides, the CDR3 is TGCAGTGCAAGGGGGACGGAGTATGGCTACACCTTC. The V and J genes are TRBV20-1 and TRBJ1-2; possible D gene TRBD1, 6 bases. V lost 6 bases, J lost 5 bases, and 13 bases lay in between. This CDR3 has 12 residues. The germline V gene has CDR1 DFQATT and CDR2 SNEGSKA (reference sequence).

This clonotype was counted ten times or more. The CDR3 sequence is CASSLDLRRPQHF. In DNA form, the CDR3 reads TGTGCCAGCAGCTTAGATCTGAGGAGGCCCCAGCATTTT. The chain carries TRBV11-2 and TRBJ1-5; D unclear. Germline values: CDR1 SGHAT, CDR2 FQNNGV. V lost 0 bases and J 9 bases, leaving 9 bases between the germline ends. The length of the CDR3 is 13 residues.

This clonotype was seen repeatedly, ten times or more. The gene calls are TRBV28 and TRBJ1-1; possible D gene TRBD1, 5 bases. The germline CDR1 and CDR2 sequences are MDHEN and SYDVKM. V lost 4 bases and J 4 bases, leaving 10 bases between the germline ends. The CDR3 consists of 13 residues. CDR3 residues: CASSWMGGTEAFF. CDR3 nucleotide sequence: TGTGCCAGCAGTTGGATGGGGGGCACTGAAGCTTTCTTT.